The 32 T cell receptor beta chains listed next were all sequenced from one sample in a study of a mutant IDH1 vaccine in newly diagnosed glioma. The method was immunoSEQ multiplex PCR; TCRdb's version includes in-frame clones alone and lacks a portion of them. The sample lists about 85,000 clones; approximately 89% were seen once. Their target antigens are unknown. Time point of the sample: week 47, end of study. A 20-mer mutant IDH1 peptide at 300 ug was injected subcutaneously with topical imiquimod. The starting material was PBMCs, obtained from a glioma patient whose treatment included an IDH1 peptide vaccine. Every receptor here comes from a woman between 50 and 59 years old with glioma.

This chain joins TRBV9 and TRBJ1-1; no clear D. Germline V CDR1 and CDR2: SGDLS, YYNGEE. Trimming cost V 0 bases and J 6 bases, with 15 bases left between them. The CDR3 length is 15 residues. CDR3 loop: CASSVAPYLGAEAFF. The DNA of the CDR3 is TGTGCCAGCAGCGTAGCTCCGTACCTAGGTGCTGAAGCTTTCTTT. The full variable domain, its missing parts supplied by reference TRBV9 and TRBJ1-1, is DSGVTQTPKHLITATGQRVTLRCSPRSGDLSVYWYQQSLDQGLQFLIQYYNGEERAKGNILERFSAQQFPDLHSELNLSSLELGDSALYFCASSVAPYLGAEAFFGQGTRLTVV.

This clone was seen a single time. The DNA of the CDR3 is TGTGCCAGCAGTGAAGGCGGAAGCGGGAATCTCAATGAGCAGTTCTTC. Its translation: CASSEGGSGNLNEQFF. The rearrangement uses TRBV6-1 and TRBJ2-1; TRBD2 matches 7 bases. The V segment lost 1 base and the J segment 6 bases; nucleotides outside the gene matches: 9. Germline V gene sequence: CDR1 MNHNS, CDR2 SASEGT. The CDR3 length is 16 residues.

This clone was recorded a few times. The chain is built from TRBV4-1 and TRBJ1-2; D not certain. Germline V gene sequence: CDR1 MGHRA, CDR2 YSYEKL. This CDR3 has 15 amino acids. Trimming stripped 3 bases from V and 0 bases from J, with 11 bases between. Here the CDR3 DNA reads TGCGCCAGCAGCCAGGCTCGGGGATCTAACTATGGCTACACCTTC. As protein: CASSQARGSNYGYTF.

The chain carries TRBV28 and TRBJ1-2; 8 bases fit TRBD1. The length of the CDR3 is 15 residues. CDR1 and CDR2 (germline): MDHEN, SYDVKM. The ends lost 3 bases at V and 5 bases at J; junction bases unmatched: 8. CDR3 in amino acids: CASSLSGQARYGYTF. The CDR3 bases are TGTGCCAGCAGTTTGTCGGGACAGGCCAGGTATGGCTACACCTTC.

The rearrangement joins TRBV19 to TRBJ1-4, with D tentatively TRBD1 (6 bases). The length of the CDR3 is 16 residues. Trimming took off 3 bases at V and 2 bases at J, with 13 bases between the two ends. Germline V gives CDR1 LNHDA, CDR2 SQIVND (reference sequence). DNA for the CDR3: TGTGCCAGTAGTATTTCCGGGACAACGACTAATGAAAAACTGTTTTTT. This gives the protein CASSISGTTTNEKLFF.

This chain connects TRBV4-2 to TRBJ2-2, with 11 bases that match TRBD2. Trimming at V came to 0 bases and at J to 4 bases, leaving 10 bases not matched to a gene. This CDR3 region has 19 residues. CDR1 and CDR2 from the germline V gene are LGHNA and YNFKEQ. The CDR3 bases are TGTGCCAGCAGCCAAGATCGGGTACTAGCGGGAGCGGGCACCGGGGAGCTGTTTTTT. It specifies CASSQDRVLAGAGTGELFF.

V is TRBV6-5 and J is TRBJ2-1, with unresolved D. V was cut by 0 bases and J by 7 bases, with 4 bases left in between. The CDR3 spans 12 residues. Looked up from germline, CDR1 is MNHEY and CDR2 is SVGAGI. In DNA form, the CDR3 reads TGTGCCAGCAGTTACTCACAGAATGAGCAGTTCTTC. It translates to CASSYSQNEQFF.

The chain employs TRBV28 and TRBJ1-4, with TRBD1 identical over 8 bases. The germline V gene encodes CDR1 MDHEN and CDR2 SYDVKM. This CDR3 comprises 15 residues. V was pared by 6 bases and J by 4 bases, with 7 bases of the junction left unmatched. CDR3 sequence: CASSKGTGYNEKLFF. The CDR3 DNA follows: TGTGCCAGCAGCAAAGGGACAGGATATAATGAAAAACTGTTTTTT.

This rearrangement joins TRBV4-1 to TRBJ2-3; TRBD2 matches 14 bases. Germline trimming cut 0 bases from V and 3 bases from J; bases unmatched to any gene: 11. Germline V gives CDR1 MGHRA, CDR2 YSYEKL. The CDR3 contains 20 residues. This CDR3 reads CASSQDYTGTSGSRTDTQYF. CDR3 nucleotide sequence: TGCGCCAGCAGCCAAGACTATACCGGGACTAGCGGGAGTAGGACAGATACGCAGTATTTT.

This clone was recorded only once. The chain is built from TRBV28 and TRBJ2-5; the match to TRBD2 covers 7 bases. Germline trimming cut 7 bases from V and 5 bases from J; bases unmatched to any gene: 4. This CDR3 has 12 amino acids. Per germline, CDR1 MDHEN and CDR2 SYDVKM. The CDR3 region has the DNA TGTGCCAGCACCCTCGGGGGGGAGACCCAGTACTTC. Residues: CASTLGGETQYF.

In nucleotides, the CDR3 is TGTGCCAGCAGCTTGATACTAGACTACAACAATGAGCAGTTCTTC. This translates into CASSLILDYNNEQFF. V is TRBV5-6 and J is TRBJ2-1; the D gene is possibly TRBD2 (5 bases). CDR1 SGHDT and CDR2 YYEEEE come from the germline V gene. Between the trimmed V and J ends, which lost 1 base and 5 bases, there was a span of 13 bases. This CDR3 comprises 15 residues.

This chain uses TRBV5-1 with TRBJ1-1; perhaps TRBD1 as D (6 bases). In germline, CDR1 is SGHRS, CDR2 YFSETQ. V was pared by 1 base and J by 1 base, with 8 bases between. The CDR3 totals 14 residues. Written as DNA, the CDR3 is TGCGCCAGCAGCTTGAACAGGGCGAACACTGAAGCTTTCTTT. This codes for CASSLNRANTEAFF.

This chain joins TRBV11-1 and TRBJ2-3; weak D call: TRBD2 (6 bases). This CDR3 region has 18 residues. V was pared by 5 bases and J by 0 bases, with 21 bases between. From germline, CDR1 is SGHAT and CDR2 FQDESV (reference sequence). This chain's CDR3 is CASSVGRWGGNSTDTQYF. As DNA, the CDR3 is TGTGCCAGCAGCGTTGGCAGGTGGGGCGGGAATAGCACAGATACGCAGTATTTT.

The rearrangement uses TRBV5-4 and TRBJ2-7; 9 bases are a match to TRBD2. CDR1 SGHNT and CDR2 YYREEE come from the germline V gene (reference sequence). CDR3 size: 14 residues. The J segment lost 4 bases and the V segment lost 0 bases, leaving 2 bases of the junction unmatched. CDR3 DNA: TGTGCCAGCAGCTTGGAACTAGCGGGTTACGAGCAGTACTTC. Its translation: CASSLELAGYEQYF. The whole variable domain, filled in from reference TRBV5-4 and TRBJ2-7, reads ETGVTQSPTHLIKTRGQQVTLRCSSQSGHNTVSWYQQALGQGPQFIFQYYREEENGRGNFPPRFSGLQFPNYSSELNVNALELDDSALYLCASSLELAGYEQYFGPGTRLTVT.

This clone was counted a single time. The CDR3: CASSQRTFGQADQPQHF. CDR3 coding DNA: TGCGCCAGCAGCCAACGAACCTTCGGACAGGCCGATCAGCCCCAGCATTTT. J is TRBJ1-5 and V is TRBV4-1, with 7 nucleotides matching TRBD1. In germline, CDR1 is MGHRA, CDR2 YSYEKL. V was pared by 2 bases and J by 5 bases, with 12 bases of the junction left unmatched. CDR3 length: 17 amino acids.

The chain couples TRBV5-5 to TRBJ2-5, with 9 bases fitting TRBD2. There are 15 residues in the CDR3. After removal of 6 bases from V and 3 bases from J, the junction contained 9 bases not matched to a gene. Germline V gene lookup returns CDR1 SGHKS and CDR2 YYEKEE (reference sequence). The CDR3 bases are TGTGCCAGCACCCCGATTGCGGGGGGGGAAGAGACCCAGTACTTC. Translating it yields CASTPIAGGEETQYF.

V is TRBV11-2 and J is TRBJ1-1; D remains unclear. V lost 2 bases and J 1 base, leaving 2 bases between the germline ends. CDR1 is SGHAT, CDR2 FQNNGV, per germline. This CDR3 comprises 12 residues. The DNA of the CDR3 is TGTGCCAGCAGCTTACGGAACACTGAAGCTTTCTTT. As protein: CASSLRNTEAFF.

This chain connects TRBV6-1 to TRBJ2-7; 11 positions match TRBD2. With 3 bases clipped from V and 2 bases from J, the junction kept 3 bases outside the gene matches. CDR3 length: 15 residues. The germline gives CDR1 MNHNS, CDR2 SASEGT. As DNA, the CDR3 is TGTGCCAGCAGTGAGCCGGGACTAGCGGCCTACGAGCAGTACTTC. It translates to CASSEPGLAAYEQYF.

CDR3 amino acids: CSVGLDFGELFF. The CDR3 nucleotides are TGCAGCGTTGGTTTAGACTTCGGGGAGCTGTTTTTT. The V and J genes are TRBV29-1 and TRBJ2-2; D not certain. This CDR3 spans 12 amino acids. Germline lookup yields CDR1 SQVTM and CDR2 ANQGSEA. Between the trimmed V and J ends, which lost 4 bases and 7 bases, there was a span of 10 bases.

The V gene is TRBV19, the J gene TRBJ2-1; D might be TRBD2 (5 bases). Germline V gene sequence: CDR1 LNHDA, CDR2 SQIVND (reference sequence). The CDR3 totals 14 residues. V was clipped by 6 bases and J by 10 bases, with 19 bases between them. CDR3 loop: CASRPGPPGGEQFF. The CDR3 DNA reads TGTGCCAGTAGGCCCGGCCCCCCTGGAGGCGAGCAGTTCTTC.

This clone was seen only a few times. The chain recombines TRBV19 with TRBJ2-5, with 11 bases identical to TRBD2. Per the germline V gene, CDR1 is LNHDA and CDR2 is SQIVND (reference sequence). This CDR3 is built from 16 residues. The junction had 5 bases not matched to a gene; V was cut back by 4 bases and J by 1 base. CDR3 protein: CASSTGGLAVQETQYF. The CDR3 nucleotides are TGTGCCAGTAGTACGGGGGGACTAGCGGTCCAAGAGACCCAGTACTTC.

This chain uses TRBV7-9 with TRBJ2-1; tentative D call: TRBD1 (6 bases). Per the germline V gene, CDR1 is SEHNR and CDR2 is FQNEAQ (reference sequence). The CDR3 is 14 residues long. Trimming stripped 0 bases from V and 5 bases from J, with 8 bases between. CDR3 loop: CASSLAGTNNEQFF. CDR3 nucleotides: TGTGCCAGCAGCTTAGCAGGGACAAACAATGAGCAGTTCTTC.

The chain recombines TRBV7-9 with TRBJ2-7; 10 nucleotides match TRBD1. V lost 5 bases to trimming and J lost 9 bases; unmatched junction nucleotides: 7. CDR1 and CDR2 (germline): SEHNR, FQNEAQ (reference sequence). The CDR3 runs to 13 residues. The CDR3 is CASSQTGGVGQYF. In DNA form, the CDR3 reads TGTGCCAGCAGCCAGACAGGGGGCGTCGGGCAGTACTTC.

The rearrangement joins TRBV5-8 to TRBJ2-1; TRBD1 aligns across 9 bases. Germline CDR1 reads SGHTS; CDR2 reads YDEGEE. The CDR3 consists of 13 residues. Trimming at V came to 4 bases and at J to 9 bases, leaving 5 bases not matched to a gene. This CDR3 is CASSRGQGGEQFF. The CDR3 DNA follows: TGTGCCAGCAGCCGGGGACAGGGCGGTGAGCAGTTCTTC.

The chain uses TRBV11-2 and TRBJ2-7; 7 nucleotides agree with TRBD2. Trimming took 4 bases from V and 0 from J; bases not matched to a gene: 15. There are 18 residues in the CDR3. Germline loops: CDR1 SGHAT, CDR2 FQNNGV. The CDR3 nucleotides are TGTGCCAGCAGCTACCGCCGCCTTCTAGCGGAGGGCTCCTACGAGCAGTACTTC. The encoded protein is CASSYRRLLAEGSYEQYF.

The V gene is TRBV30, the J gene TRBJ2-7, with TRBD1 identical over 9 bases. The germline V gene encodes CDR1 GTSNPN and CDR2 SVGIG (reference sequence). The CDR3 extends over 14 amino acids. Trimming removed 6 bases from V and 2 bases from J; junction bases left unmatched: 8. The CDR3 sequence: CACPAGQGPYEQYF. The DNA for the CDR3 is TGTGCCTGTCCTGCAGGACAGGGGCCCTACGAGCAGTACTTC.

The chain uses TRBV28 and TRBJ2-3; D might be TRBD1 or TRBD2, each matching 5 bases. Trimming cost V 6 bases and J 5 bases, with 9 bases left between them. This CDR3 region has 12 residues. Germline assignment: CDR1 MDHEN and CDR2 SYDVKM. The CDR3 DNA is TGTGCCAGCAGGGGGGTTGGAGATACGCAGTATTTT. Translating gives CASRGVGDTQYF.

The chain combines TRBV6-5 with TRBJ2-4, with D tentatively TRBD1 (5 bases). This CDR3 is 15 amino acids long. Trimming shortened V by 0 bases and J by 3 bases, and 9 bases separated the two germline ends. CDR1 MNHEY and CDR2 SVGAGI come from the germline V gene. For the CDR3, the DNA is TGTGCCAGCAGTTACTCGGCCCAGGGCAAAAACATTCAGTACTTC. Protein sequence: CASSYSAQGKNIQYF.

V gene TRBV5-4 combines with J gene TRBJ1-2; no clear D gene. Germline-derived CDR1 and CDR2 are SGHNT and YYREEE (reference sequence). Deletions cut 0 bases from V and 3 bases from J, with 9 bases between. This CDR3 has 14 amino acids. In DNA form, the CDR3 reads TGTGCCAGCAGCTTGGCGGGAAACTACTATGGCTACACCTTC. It specifies CASSLAGNYYGYTF.

This clone was picked up a small number of times. The chain links TRBV28 to TRBJ1-1; unclear D gene. V lost 4 bases and J 10 bases, leaving 16 bases between the germline ends. CDR3 length: 13 amino acids. Germline V gives CDR1 MDHEN, CDR2 SYDVKM. Written as DNA, the CDR3 is TGTGCCAGCAGTTCCCCGGCACGGGAGGTAGCTTTCTTT. This translates into CASSSPAREVAFF.

The V and J genes are TRBV6-9 and TRBJ1-5; D is ambiguous. This CDR3 contains 14 residues. Trimming took 2 bases from V and 5 from J, leaving 10 bases between them. Germline CDR1 reads MNHGY; CDR2 reads SVAAGI. CDR3 residues: CASSYPEDDQPQHF. Written as DNA, the CDR3 is TGTGCCAGCAGTTATCCGGAGGACGATCAGCCCCAGCATTTT.

This chain uses TRBV19 with TRBJ1-4; no reliable D call. The length of the CDR3 is 14 residues. The V and J ends lost 8 bases and 0 bases respectively, with 10 bases between them. Germline lookup yields CDR1 LNHDA and CDR2 SQIVND (reference sequence). CDR3 loop: CASRSSTTNEKLFF. The CDR3 DNA is TGTGCCAGTCGTTCGAGTACAACTAATGAAAAACTGTTTTTT.